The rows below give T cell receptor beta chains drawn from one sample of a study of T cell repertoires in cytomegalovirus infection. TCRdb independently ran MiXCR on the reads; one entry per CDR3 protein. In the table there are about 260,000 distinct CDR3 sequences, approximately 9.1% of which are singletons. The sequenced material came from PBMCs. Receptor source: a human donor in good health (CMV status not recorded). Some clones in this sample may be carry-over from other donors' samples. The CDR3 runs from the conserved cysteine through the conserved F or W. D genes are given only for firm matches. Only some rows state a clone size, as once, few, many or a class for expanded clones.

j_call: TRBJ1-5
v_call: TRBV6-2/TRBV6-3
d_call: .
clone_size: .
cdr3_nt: TGTGCCAGCAGTTCCGACAGTTTTGAACAGCCCCAGCATTTT
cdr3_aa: CASSSDSFEQPQHF

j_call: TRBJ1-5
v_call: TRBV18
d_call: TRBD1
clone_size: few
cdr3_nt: TGTGCCAGCTCACTCACTATGCAGGGGGAACCCAGCAATCAGCCCCAGCATTTT
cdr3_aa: CASSLTMQGEPSNQPQHF

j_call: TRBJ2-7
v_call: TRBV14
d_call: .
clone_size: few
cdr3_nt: TGTGCCAGCGCTCGAGGGCAGGGGAGTCCCTACGAGCAGTACTTC
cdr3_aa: CASARGQGSPYEQYF

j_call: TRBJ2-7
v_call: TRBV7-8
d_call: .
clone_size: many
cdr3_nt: TGTGCCAGCAGCCTCGGCAGGGGTTCGGGAGAGCAGTACTTC
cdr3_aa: CASSLGRGSGEQYF

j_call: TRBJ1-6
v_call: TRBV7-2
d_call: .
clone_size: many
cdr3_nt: TGTGCCAGCAGCTTTACGGTTGAATCACCCCTCCACTTT
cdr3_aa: CASSFTVESPLHF

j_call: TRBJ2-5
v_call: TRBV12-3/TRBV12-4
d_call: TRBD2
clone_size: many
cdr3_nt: TGTGCCAGCAGCCTCGGGGGGGGAGGCTGGTACCAAGAGACCCAGTACTTC
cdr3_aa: CASSLGGGGWYQETQYF

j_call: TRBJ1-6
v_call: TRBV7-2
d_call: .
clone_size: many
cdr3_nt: TGTGCCAGCAGCGCAAATTCACCCCTCCACTTT
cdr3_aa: CASSANSPLHF

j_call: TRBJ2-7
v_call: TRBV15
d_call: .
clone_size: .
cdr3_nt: TGTGCCACCAGCAGAGGGGGCAGATCCTACGAGCAGTACTTC
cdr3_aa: CATSRGGRSYEQYF

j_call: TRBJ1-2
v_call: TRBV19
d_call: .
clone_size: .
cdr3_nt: TGTGCCAGTACCCTCGGCGGGCGGATCCAAGGGGAGTATGGCTACAACTTC
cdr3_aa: CASTLGGRIQGEYGYNF

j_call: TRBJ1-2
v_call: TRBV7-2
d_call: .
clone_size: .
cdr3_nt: TGTGCCAGCAGCTTAGACTTACCTGGCTACACCTTC
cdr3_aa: CASSLDLPGYTF

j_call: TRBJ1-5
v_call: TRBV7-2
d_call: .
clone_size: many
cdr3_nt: TGTGCCAGCAGCTTAGCGGCAGGCGATCAGCCCCAGCATTTT
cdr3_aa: CASSLAAGDQPQHF

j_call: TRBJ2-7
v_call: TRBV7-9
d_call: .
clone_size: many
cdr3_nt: TGTGCCAGCAGCTTAGGCGTATCTGGCCACTACGAGCAGTACTTC
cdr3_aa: CASSLGVSGHYEQYF

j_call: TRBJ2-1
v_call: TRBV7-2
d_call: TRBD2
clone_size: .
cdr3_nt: TGTGCCAGCAGCTTAGTTAGGCAGGGAGGGATTTGGAGGAATGAGCAGTTCTTC
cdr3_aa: CASSLVRQGGIWRNEQFF

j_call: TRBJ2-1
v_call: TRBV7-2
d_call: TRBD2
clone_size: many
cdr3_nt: TGTGCCAGCAGCACTCGGACTAGCGGGATAAATGAGCAGTTCTTC
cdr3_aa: CASSTRTSGINEQFF

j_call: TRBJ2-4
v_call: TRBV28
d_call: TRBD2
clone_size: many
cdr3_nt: TGTGCCAGCAGTTTAGGACCAGCGGGAGCTGTAAACATTCAGTACTTC
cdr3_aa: CASSLGPAGAVNIQYF

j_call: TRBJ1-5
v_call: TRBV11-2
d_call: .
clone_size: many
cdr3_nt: TGTGCCAGCAGCCGGAGTGGGGGCGGAAAGCCCCAGCATTTT
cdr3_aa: CASSRSGGGKPQHF

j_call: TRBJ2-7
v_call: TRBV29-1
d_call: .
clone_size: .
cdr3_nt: TGCAGCACGGGGGATGGGGGCCAGCAGTACTTC
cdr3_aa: CSTGDGGQQYF